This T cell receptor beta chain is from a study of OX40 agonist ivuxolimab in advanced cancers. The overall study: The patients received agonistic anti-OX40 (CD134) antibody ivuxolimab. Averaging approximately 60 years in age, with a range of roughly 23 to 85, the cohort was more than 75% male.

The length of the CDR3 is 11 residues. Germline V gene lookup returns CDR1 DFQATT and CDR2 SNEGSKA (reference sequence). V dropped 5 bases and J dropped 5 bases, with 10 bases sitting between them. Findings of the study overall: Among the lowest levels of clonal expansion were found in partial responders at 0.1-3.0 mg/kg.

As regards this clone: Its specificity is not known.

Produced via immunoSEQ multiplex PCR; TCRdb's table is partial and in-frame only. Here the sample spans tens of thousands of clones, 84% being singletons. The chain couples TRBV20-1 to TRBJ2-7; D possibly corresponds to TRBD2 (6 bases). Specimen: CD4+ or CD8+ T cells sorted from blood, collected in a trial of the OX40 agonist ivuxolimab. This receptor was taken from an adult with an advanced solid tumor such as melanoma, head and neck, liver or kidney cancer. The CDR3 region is CSASLADEQYF. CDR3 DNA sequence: TGCAGTGCTTCCTTAGCGGACGAGCAGTACTTC.